This T cell receptor (beta chain) stems from a study of blood T cells in healthy people across ages. The V gene end was trimmed by 5 bases and the J gene end by 4 bases; junction bases not matched to a gene: 4. Germline V gives CDR1 MNHEY, CDR2 SVGAGI. The CDR3 covers 14 residues. It was with a sample-barcoded 5' primer and a J-beta primer mix that a second PCR of about 7 to 12 cycles was run. TCRdb redid the calling of the 5' RACE reads with MiXCR, one entry per CDR3 protein. Of about 800,000 distinct CDR3 sequences detected, around a quarter appear once; the ten largest clones hold approximately 4%. Russia was home to the donors, healthy Caucasian individuals aged roughly 6 to 100. This sample also belongs to another study, concerning T cells of mothers and their children.

The chain employs TRBV6-5 and TRBJ1-4; TRBD1 matches at 7 bases. The sequence was collected from a boy aged 5-17 years in good health. Input material: blood. The CDR3 protein is CASSAGQLNEKLFF. CDR3 DNA sequence: TGTGCCAGCAGTGCGGGACAGCTTAATGAAAAACTGTTTTTT.